The entry that follows covers one TCR beta chain sequence. Which antigen it targets is not known. Base quality data are lacking; no much larger clone is found one base away. TCRbeta CDR3 regions were amplified from genomic DNA using the immunoSEQ Assay, a bias-controlled multiplex PCR. The paper's data handling went like this. Within the assay, amplification of reference gene primers was used to estimate how many nucleated cells each sample contained. To quantify the absolute abundance of each unique TCRbeta CDR3 rearrangement, sequence reads were collapsed and filtered. For each sample, productive Simpson clonality was calculated by taking the square root of Simpson's diversity index across productive rearrangements. This immuneACCESS table, as held by TCRdb, lists in-frame sequences with V and J called but not all clones. Of the missing ones, under half trace to an unresolved V gene in checked studies; the others have no known cause. V, J and clone size derive from that table, while D and trimming were established from the DNA sequence. In all, the sample holds roughly 200,000 clones, and around 88% of those were seen once. Around 1.5% of the sample comes from the top ten.

These data come from a study of blood T cell repertoires in COVID-19 (dated by TCRdb to about 2020). Background for the entire study: The collaborator samples originated in the United States, Italy and Spain and spanned the acute and convalescent phases of COVID-19. The material from the prospective study consisted of cDNA or gDNA derived from T cells, B-cell-depleted T cells, or PBMCs. Subjects who had been exposed to COVID-19, were actively infected with it, or had recovered from it provided the deeply sampled blood TCRbeta repertoires that made up the dataset. The repertoires were released in a freely available public database meant as a resource for research on the immune response to SARS-CoV-2. The samples were drawn from two sources: the first 160 participants of the ongoing ImmuneRACE study, and 1,200 or so subjects contributed by 6 global collaborators. Sample metadata almost always included a de-identified subject ID, COVID-19 status, age in years and sex. Where available, HLA class I and class II types were obtained from metadata supplied by the sample provider rather than from assay-based typing. What the research found in general, with its limitations: The amount of clinical and demographic metadata varied by source and participant and was provided uncurated.

At the junction V is shortened by 5 bases and J by 4 bases, with 14 bases in between. From the germline V gene (reference sequence), CDR1 is SEHNR and CDR2 is FQNEAQ. Inclusive of the bounding cysteine and phenylalanine, the CDR3 is 15 residues long. Only the CDR3 portion is preserved as DNA: 45 bases, with reading frame beginning at the first base. Collaborating institutions collected whole blood in K2EDTA tubes following their own protocols. For TCRbeta analysis, collaborators shipped samples in one of three forms: frozen whole blood, isolated PBMCs, or DNA extracted from either of those sample types.

The sequencing input was peripheral blood. The chain joins TRBV7-9 to TRBJ1-4; TRBD1 is perhaps the D gene, given 6 matching bases. This TCR came from a man younger than 35 with active or convalescent COVID-19. The DNA sequence is TGTGCCAGCAGCAGAACACAGGGAAGTAATGAAAAACTGTTTTTT. Translation gives CASSRTQGSNEKLFF.